The clone carrying this T cell receptor (beta chain) appeared many times. Its antigen remains unidentified. This entry belongs to a study of T cells in Graves' hyperthyroidism and ophthalmopathy. Study-wide results and caveats: Ophthalmopathy was identified by the model a median about 6.4 months ahead of onset.

Amplified TCR beta CDR3 regions came from RNA transcripts. HTBI primers were used for first-round RT-PCR of the TCR CDR3. One entry per CDR3 protein results from TCRdb running MiXCR on the multiplex PCR reads. The data show 540,000 or so distinct CDR3 sequences, more than 45% seen once. Used for diagnoses were clinical symptoms, serum thyroxine and TRAb, thyroid ultrasound and orbital computed tomography. This CDR3 region has 16 residues. The junction had 10 bases not matched to a gene; V was cut back by 3 bases and J by 6 bases. The germline V gene encodes CDR1 SNHLY and CDR2 FYNNEI. The sequence was collected from an adult woman with Graves' disease, either hyperthyroidism or ophthalmopathy (not recorded which). The genes are TRBV2 and TRBJ1-4; 7 nucleotides match TRBD1. Sequencing was performed on peripheral blood or thyroid tissue (not recorded which). The CDR3 nucleotides are TGTGCCAGCAGTGAGCGACAGGGAGGGGTGCATGAAAAACTGTTTTTT. Amino acid sequence: CASSERQGGVHEKLFF.